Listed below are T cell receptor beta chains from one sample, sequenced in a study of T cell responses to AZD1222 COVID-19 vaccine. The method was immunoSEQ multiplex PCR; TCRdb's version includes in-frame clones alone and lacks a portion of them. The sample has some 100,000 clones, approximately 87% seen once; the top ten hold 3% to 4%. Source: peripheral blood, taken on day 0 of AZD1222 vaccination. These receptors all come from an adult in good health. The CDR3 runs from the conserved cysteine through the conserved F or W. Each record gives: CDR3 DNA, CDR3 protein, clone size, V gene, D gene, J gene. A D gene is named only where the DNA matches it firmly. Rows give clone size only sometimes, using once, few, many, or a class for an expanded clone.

CDR3nt: TGTGCCAGCAGCCCTGATGGGGTGGGAGGCTACACCTTC
CDR3aa: CASSPDGVGGYTF
abundance: .
v_gene: TRBV7-9
d_gene: .
j_gene: TRBJ1-2

CDR3nt: TGTGCCAGTAGATCCAGGCAGACATTTGAAAAACTGTTTTTT
CDR3aa: CASRSRQTFEKLFF
abundance: .
v_gene: TRBV19
d_gene: .
j_gene: TRBJ1-4

CDR3nt: TGCGCCAGCAGCATAACCCAGGGGAACACTGAAGCTTTCTTT
CDR3aa: CASSITQGNTEAFF
abundance: .
v_gene: TRBV5-1
d_gene: .
j_gene: TRBJ1-1

CDR3nt: TGTGCCTGGAGTGTTGCAGGCGTTAATTCACCCCTCCACTTT
CDR3aa: CAWSVAGVNSPLHF
abundance: once
v_gene: TRBV30
d_gene: .
j_gene: TRBJ1-6

CDR3nt: TGCGCCAGCAGCTTGGGACCCCCGATATCAGATGGCTACACCTTC
CDR3aa: CASSLGPPISDGYTF
abundance: .
v_gene: TRBV5-1
d_gene: .
j_gene: TRBJ1-2

CDR3nt: TGTGCCAGCAGCTTAGCCCAATGGTCGGGACCTCTTTCGTTT
CDR3aa: CASSLAQWSGPLSF
abundance: .
v_gene: TRBV11-2
d_gene: .
j_gene: TRBJ1-6

CDR3nt: TGTGCCAGCAGTGAATTAGGGACAGGGAGGGCACCCCTCCACTTT
CDR3aa: CASSELGTGRAPLHF
abundance: few
v_gene: TRBV6-1
d_gene: TRBD1
j_gene: TRBJ1-6

CDR3nt: TGCGCCAGCAGCCAAGAACCCGACAGGGGCGGTGAAAAACTGTTTTTT
CDR3aa: CASSQEPDRGGEKLFF
abundance: .
v_gene: TRBV4-3
d_gene: TRBD1
j_gene: TRBJ1-4

CDR3nt: TGTGCCAGCAGCGTAGGAGTGGGGGGGCCTCAAGAGACCCAGTACTTC
CDR3aa: CASSVGVGGPQETQYF
abundance: .
v_gene: TRBV9
d_gene: .
j_gene: TRBJ2-5

CDR3nt: TGTGCCAGCAGAATACAGGGGGTTAGTGAAAAACTGTTTTTT
CDR3aa: CASRIQGVSEKLFF
abundance: .
v_gene: TRBV6-5
d_gene: TRBD1
j_gene: TRBJ1-4

CDR3nt: TGTGCCAGTAGTATTAGGACAGGGCTCACTGAAGCTTTCTTT
CDR3aa: CASSIRTGLTEAFF
abundance: .
v_gene: TRBV19
d_gene: TRBD1
j_gene: TRBJ1-1

CDR3nt: TGTGCCAGCAGCTTAGGCAGGGGCTACACCTTC
CDR3aa: CASSLGRGYTF
abundance: .
v_gene: TRBV7-9
d_gene: .
j_gene: TRBJ1-2

CDR3nt: TGTGCCAGCAGCAAAGATGACCAGGGCAACCTTGGCTACACCTTC
CDR3aa: CASSKDDQGNLGYTF
abundance: .
v_gene: TRBV21-1
d_gene: .
j_gene: TRBJ1-2

CDR3nt: TGTGCCAGCAGTTCCCCACTAGCGGCTGATACGCAGTATTTT
CDR3aa: CASSSPLAADTQYF
abundance: .
v_gene: TRBV6-2/TRBV6-3
d_gene: TRBD2
j_gene: TRBJ2-3

CDR3nt: TGTGCCGGTGCAATGGGCGTATTGAACACTGAAGCTTTCTTT
CDR3aa: CAGAMGVLNTEAFF
abundance: .
v_gene: TRBV2
d_gene: .
j_gene: TRBJ1-1

CDR3nt: TGTGCCAGCAGCGAGGGACAGGGGGGTGAAAAACTGTTTTTT
CDR3aa: CASSEGQGGEKLFF
abundance: .
v_gene: TRBV9
d_gene: TRBD1
j_gene: TRBJ1-4

CDR3nt: TGTGCCAGTAGTCGTGCCGGGGGGAACGCTGAAGCTTTCTTT
CDR3aa: CASSRAGGNAEAFF
abundance: .
v_gene: TRBV19
d_gene: .
j_gene: TRBJ1-1

CDR3nt: TGTGCCAGCAGCCAAGAGGCTTTACGCTCCTACAATGAGCAGTTCTTC
CDR3aa: CASSQEALRSYNEQFF
abundance: .
v_gene: TRBV4-2
d_gene: .
j_gene: TRBJ2-1